The 31 T cell receptor beta chains listed next were all sequenced from one sample in a study of T cell changes during pregnancy in multiple sclerosis. Repertoires were generated with immunoSEQ multiplex PCR, while TCRdb's copy carries only in-frame clones and drops some. This sample has tens of thousands of clones, with approximately 95% found just once. This sample comprised CD4+ T cells from peripheral blood mononuclear cells, obtained after pregnancy. Source of these receptors: a female donor with multiple sclerosis, enrolled in a pregnancy study.

The V call is TRBV5-1, the J call TRBJ2-1; 9 bases are a match to TRBD1. The junction had 7 bases not matched to a gene; V was cut back by 4 bases and J by 8 bases. CDR1 is SGHRS and CDR2 is YFSETQ in the germline V gene. The CDR3 runs to 14 residues. The CDR3 region is CASSRNRGLDEQFF. As DNA, the CDR3 is TGCGCCAGCAGCAGAAACAGGGGGCTCGATGAGCAGTTCTTC.

The chain uses TRBV5-1 and TRBJ1-6; 7 bases map to TRBD1. The CDR3 totals 15 residues. Trimming cost V 6 bases and J 1 base; bases outside gene matches: 4. CDR1 is SGHRS, CDR2 YFSETQ, per germline. Here the CDR3 DNA reads TGCGCCAGCACCCCCAGGGGGTCCTATAATTCACCCCTCCACTTT. Translated, it gives CASTPRGSYNSPLHF.

This chain connects TRBV11-3 to TRBJ2-1, with TRBD2 matching 11 bases. V was clipped by 1 base and J by 8 bases; unmatched bases: 7. There are 16 residues in the CDR3. Germline assignment: CDR1 SGHNT and CDR2 YENEEA. As DNA, the CDR3 is TGTGCCAGCAGCTTAGGAGTAGCGGGAGGGGTAGATGAGCAGTTCTTC. Protein product: CASSLGVAGGVDEQFF.

This chain connects TRBV18 to TRBJ1-5, with TRBD1 as a possible D gene (6 bases). Germline-derived CDR1 and CDR2 are KGHSH and LQKENI. The CDR3 sequence is 15 residues long. Deletions cut 3 bases from V and 3 bases from J, with 12 bases between. CDR3 in DNA: TGTGCCAGCTCACCGGGACAAACCAACAATCAGCCCCAGCATTTT. Protein sequence: CASSPGQTNNQPQHF.

This clone was observed once. The V and J genes are TRBV27 and TRBJ2-5; 13 positions agree with TRBD2. V shed 6 bases, J shed 2 bases, and the junction held 21 bases outside the gene matches. The germline V gene encodes CDR1 MNHEY and CDR2 SMNVEV (reference sequence). This CDR3 is 21 amino acids long. CDR3 in DNA: TGTGCCAGCAGCCCCGGGACTAGCGGGACCAACATCGGGAGGAGGCAAGAGACCCAGTACTTC. It encodes CASSPGTSGTNIGRRQETQYF.

The chain carries TRBV11-2 and TRBJ2-1; D unclear. The germline V and J ends were trimmed by 2 bases and 5 bases, with 13 bases remaining between them. The CDR3 has 15 residues. CDR1 is SGHAT, CDR2 FQNNGV, per germline. CDR3 bases: TGTGCCAGCAGCTTATTTCTCGCAACGGACAATGAGCAGTTCTTC. The encoded protein is CASSLFLATDNEQFF.

The chain has TRBV5-4 and TRBJ2-7, with 12 bases lining up with TRBD2. The J segment lost 2 bases and the V segment lost 5 bases, leaving 8 bases of the junction unmatched. This CDR3 comprises 16 residues. Germline V lookup: CDR1 SGHNT, CDR2 YYREEE (reference sequence). The CDR3, as DNA: TGTGCCAGCAGTCCAACTAGCGGGAGGACGACCTACGAGCAGTACTTC. It is translated as CASSPTSGRTTYEQYF.

The CDR3 spells CASSPTYRGSRSYTF. The CDR3, as DNA: TGCGCCAGCAGCCCAACATACAGGGGAAGTAGAAGCTACACCTTC. The chain has TRBV4-3 and TRBJ1-2; TRBD1 aligns across 7 bases. The germline V gene has CDR1 LGHNA and CDR2 YSLEER. The ends lost 4 bases at V and 9 bases at J; junction bases unmatched: 14. The CDR3 is made up of 15 amino acids.

The chain carries TRBV11-2 and TRBJ2-5, with a weak D call TRBD2 (5 bases). The CDR3 is made up of 15 amino acids. Deletions cut 4 bases from V and 2 bases from J, with 14 bases between. Germline V gene data show CDR1 as SGHAT and CDR2 as FQNNGV. This CDR3 reads CASSSPGLAQETQYF. Here the CDR3 DNA reads TGTGCCAGCAGCTCCCCCGGACTGGCGCAAGAGACCCAGTACTTC. Full variable domain (outside the CDR3, taken from reference TRBV11-2 and TRBJ2-5): EAGVAQSPRYKIIEKRQSVAFWCNPISGHATLYWYQQILGQGPKLLIQFQNNGVVDDSQLPKDRFSAERLKGVDSTLKIQPAKLEDSAVYLCASSSPGLAQETQYFGPGTRLLVL.

The chain couples TRBV5-1 to TRBJ2-7; perhaps TRBD2 as D (6 bases). The CDR3 consists of 15 residues. CDR1 is SGHRS, CDR2 YFSETQ, per germline. With 0 bases removed from V and 4 bases from J, the gap between germline ends came to 14 bases. CDR3 sequence reads: CASSLASGVIYEQYF. CDR3 nucleotides: TGCGCCAGCAGCTTGGCTTCGGGAGTAATATACGAGCAGTACTTC. The full variable domain, its missing parts supplied by reference TRBV5-1 and TRBJ2-7, is KAGVTQTPRYLIKTRGQQVTLSCSPISGHRSVSWYQQTPGQGLQFLFEYFSETQRNKGNFPGRFSGRQFSNSRSEMNVSTLELGDSALYLCASSLASGVIYEQYFGPGTRLTVT.

This chain links TRBV20-1 with TRBJ2-5; possibly TRBD2 for D (5 bases). With 6 bases removed from V and 7 bases from J, the gap between germline ends came to 12 bases. The length of the CDR3 is 11 residues. Per germline, CDR1 DFQATT and CDR2 SNEGSKA (reference sequence). The CDR3 DNA reads TGCAGTGCGGACTCTGCGACGACCCAGTACTTC. Translated: CSADSATTQYF.

V is TRBV7-9 and J is TRBJ2-1; D uncertain. Trimming pared 5 bases from V and 8 bases from J, leaving 4 bases between. This CDR3 region has 10 residues. Germline V gives CDR1 SEHNR, CDR2 FQNEAQ (reference sequence). CDR3 in amino acids: CASSGYEQFF. CDR3 DNA sequence: TGTGCCAGCAGCGGCTATGAGCAGTTCTTC.

The chain is built from TRBV19 and TRBJ2-1; 9 nucleotides agree with TRBD1. Germline CDR1 is LNHDA and CDR2 is SQIVND (reference sequence). The V segment lost 4 bases and the J segment 10 bases; nucleotides outside the gene matches: 11. CDR3 length: 15 amino acids. Here the CDR3 reads CASSNPGQGRWEQFF. CDR3 DNA sequence: TGTGCCAGTAGTAATCCGGGACAGGGCCGATGGGAGCAGTTCTTC.

In this sample, this clone turned up many times. The rearrangement links TRBV4-2 to TRBJ2-7; 8 nucleotides agree with TRBD2. CDR3 size: 16 residues. Germline V gene sequence: CDR1 LGHNA, CDR2 YNFKEQ. J was trimmed by 3 bases and V by 3 bases; bases with no gene match: 10. The CDR3 spells CASSHSASGSGYEQYF. CDR3 bases: TGTGCCAGCAGCCATAGCGCGAGCGGGAGTGGCTACGAGCAGTACTTC.

V gene TRBV19 combines with J gene TRBJ2-7; D may be TRBD1 (6 bases). CDR3 length: 14 residues. Germline CDR1 and CDR2: LNHDA and SQIVND (reference sequence). V gave up 1 base and J gave up 3 bases, with 10 bases separating them. The CDR3 region is CASSIVWTDYEQYF. CDR3 coding DNA: TGTGCCAGTAGTATAGTTTGGACAGACTACGAGCAGTACTTC. Filled out from reference TRBV19 and TRBJ2-7, the complete variable domain reads DGGITQSPKYLFRKEGQNVTLSCEQNLNHDAMYWYRQDPGQGLRLIYYSQIVNDFQKGDIAEGYSVSREKKESFPLTVTSAQKNPTAFYLCASSIVWTDYEQYFGPGTRLTVT.

This clone appeared once. The chain couples TRBV9 to TRBJ2-2, with D hard to call. The germline V gene encodes CDR1 SGDLS and CDR2 YYNGEE. The CDR3 is 14 residues long. V gave up 0 bases and J gave up 0 bases, with 3 bases separating them. The CDR3 DNA reads TGTGCCAGCAGCGTAGCTCCGAACACCGGGGAGCTGTTTTTT. Its translation: CASSVAPNTGELFF. Full variable domain (missing parts from reference TRBV9 and TRBJ2-2): DSGVTQTPKHLITATGQRVTLRCSPRSGDLSVYWYQQSLDQGLQFLIQYYNGEERAKGNILERFSAQQFPDLHSELNLSSLELGDSALYFCASSVAPNTGELFFGEGSRLTVL.

The chain employs TRBV6-1 and TRBJ2-7; maybe TRBD2 (5 bases). Germline loops: CDR1 MNHNS, CDR2 SASEGT. Trimming pared 3 bases from V and 5 bases from J, leaving 17 bases between. The CDR3 has 15 residues. This CDR3 is CASSETGGWLDEQYF. The DNA of the CDR3 is TGTGCCAGCAGTGAGACCGGAGGTTGGTTGGACGAGCAGTACTTC.

The rearrangement joins TRBV30 to TRBJ2-7; 9 bases fit TRBD1. The germline V gene has CDR1 GTSNPN and CDR2 SVGIG (reference sequence). The J segment lost 2 bases and the V segment lost 2 bases, leaving 7 bases of the junction unmatched. This CDR3 region has 15 residues. The DNA for the CDR3 is TGTGCCTGGAGTCTTGGACAGGGGAAGACCTACGAGCAGTACTTC. Residues: CAWSLGQGKTYEQYF.

The J gene is TRBJ2-1, the V gene TRBV9, with D possibly TRBD1 on 6 matching bases. Germline values: CDR1 SGDLS, CDR2 YYNGEE. Trimming left V 7 bases short and J 10 bases short, with 21 bases between. The CDR3 extends over 14 amino acids. CDR3 sequence: CASRASSLRGEQFF. The CDR3 DNA follows: TGTGCCAGCCGGGCTTCTTCCCTCAGGGGCGAGCAGTTCTTC.

V usage is TRBV19 and J usage is TRBJ2-1, with 9 bases lining up with TRBD2. Germline CDR1 and CDR2: LNHDA and SQIVND (reference sequence). The V gene end was trimmed by 5 bases and the J gene end by 5 bases; junction bases not matched to a gene: 4. The CDR3 contains 14 residues. The CDR3 sequence is CASSVLAGDNEQFF. The CDR3 DNA sequence: TGTGCCAGTAGTGTTTTAGCGGGAGACAATGAGCAGTTCTTC.

This chain joins TRBV28 and TRBJ2-5, with a possible D match to TRBD2 (5 bases). V was shortened by 2 bases and J by 5 bases, with 15 bases between the two germline ends. This CDR3 comprises 15 residues. Per germline, CDR1 MDHEN and CDR2 SYDVKM. The CDR3 here is CASSLRAGARETQYF. The CDR3 bases are TGTGCCAGCAGTTTACGGGCGGGTGCGCGTGAGACCCAGTACTTC.

The rearrangement links TRBV18 to TRBJ2-1; TRBD2 matches at 12 bases. The germline V gene encodes CDR1 KGHSH and CDR2 LQKENI. The CDR3 loop spans 18 amino acids. V was pared by 3 bases and J by 8 bases, with 14 bases of the junction left unmatched. CDR3: CASSPSPTSGSSTDEQFF. In DNA form, the CDR3 reads TGTGCCAGCTCACCTTCCCCGACTAGCGGGAGCAGTACGGATGAGCAGTTCTTC.

Only a few counts were recorded for this clone. This chain joins TRBV27 and TRBJ2-5; 12 nucleotides agree with TRBD2. The germline gives CDR1 MNHEY, CDR2 SMNVEV (reference sequence). The CDR3 is 14 residues long. V was pared by 2 bases and J by 8 bases, with 3 bases of the junction left unmatched. The CDR3 coding sequence is TGTGCCAGCAGTTTACTAGCGGGAGGGGAAACCCAGTACTTC. Amino acids: CASSLLAGGETQYF.

This rearrangement joins TRBV19 to TRBJ2-3; 8 bases align to TRBD2. J gave up 1 base and V 5 bases, and 5 bases lay outside the gene matches. This CDR3 has 15 residues. From germline, CDR1 is LNHDA and CDR2 SQIVND (reference sequence). In DNA, the CDR3 is TGTGCCAGTAGTTCTCTAGCGGGTGGCACAGATACGCAGTATTTT. Residues: CASSSLAGGTDTQYF.

The rearrangement uses TRBV5-5 and TRBJ2-2; no reliable D call. Germline CDR1 SGHKS, CDR2 YYEKEE (reference sequence). Trimming removed 0 bases at V and 0 bases at J, with 9 bases between. The CDR3 spans 16 residues. Written as DNA, the CDR3 is TGTGCCAGCAGCTTGGAATTTGCGGCGAACACCGGGGAGCTGTTTTTT. Amino acid sequence: CASSLEFAANTGELFF.

The rearrangement joins TRBV7-9 to TRBJ2-1; TRBD1 might be the D (6 bases). Between the trimmed V and J ends, which lost 3 bases and 10 bases, there was a span of 13 bases. The CDR3 has 13 residues. CDR1 is SEHNR, CDR2 FQNEAQ, per germline (reference sequence). The CDR3 is CASSLDKQGEQFF. The CDR3, as DNA: TGTGCCAGCAGCTTGGACAAACAGGGCGAGCAGTTCTTC.

This clone was recorded only once. The V gene is TRBV7-3, the J gene TRBJ2-1; D gene uncertain. Between the trimmed V and J ends, which lost 5 bases and 0 bases, there was a span of 11 bases. In germline, CDR1 is SGHTA, CDR2 FQGTGA. This CDR3 contains 15 residues. CDR3 amino acids: CASSPTRLSYNEQFF. The CDR3 DNA is TGTGCCAGCAGCCCTACTCGACTCTCCTACAATGAGCAGTTCTTC.

The chain couples TRBV7-2 to TRBJ1-2; D is undetermined. Trimming pared 1 base from V and 7 bases from J, leaving 13 bases between. CDR3 length: 14 residues. Per germline, CDR1 SGHTA and CDR2 FQGNSA. CDR3 sequence: CASSLEEATGGYTF. The CDR3 coding sequence is TGTGCCAGCAGCTTAGAGGAGGCGACCGGTGGCTACACCTTC. Full variable domain (remainder filled in from reference TRBV7-2 and TRBJ1-2): GAGVSQSPSNKVTEKGKDVELRCDPISGHTALYWYRQSLGQGLEFLIYFQGNSAPDKSGLPSDRFSAERTGGSVSTLTIQRTQQEDSAVYLCASSLEEATGGYTFGSGTRLTVV.

This chain connects TRBV19 to TRBJ1-2; a weak D match, TRBD1 (6 bases). CDR3 length: 14 amino acids. CDR1 and CDR2 (germline): LNHDA, SQIVND (reference sequence). V lost 3 bases to trimming and J lost 8 bases, with 16 bases between them. The CDR3 sequence: CASSITDRFVGYTF. CDR3 coding DNA: TGTGCCAGTAGTATTACGGACAGATTCGTGGGCTACACCTTC.

The chain combines TRBV27 with TRBJ2-7, with D possibly TRBD1 on 6 matching bases. CDR1 and CDR2 from the germline V gene are MNHEY and SMNVEV (reference sequence). The CDR3 is 14 amino acids. Between the trimmed V and J ends, which lost 7 bases and 4 bases, there was a span of 17 bases. The CDR3 DNA follows: TGTGCCAGCAAGGCCCAGGGGCTCCTATACGAGCAGTACTTC. It encodes CASKAQGLLYEQYF.

V gene TRBV6-5 combines with J gene TRBJ2-7, with TRBD2 identical over 8 bases. Trimming took 0 bases from V and 2 from J; bases not matched to a gene: 3. The CDR3 runs to 15 residues. The germline V gene encodes CDR1 MNHEY and CDR2 SVGAGI. CDR3 protein: CASSYSTSDTYEQYF. In DNA, the CDR3 is TGTGCCAGCAGTTACTCGACTAGCGATACCTACGAGCAGTACTTC.